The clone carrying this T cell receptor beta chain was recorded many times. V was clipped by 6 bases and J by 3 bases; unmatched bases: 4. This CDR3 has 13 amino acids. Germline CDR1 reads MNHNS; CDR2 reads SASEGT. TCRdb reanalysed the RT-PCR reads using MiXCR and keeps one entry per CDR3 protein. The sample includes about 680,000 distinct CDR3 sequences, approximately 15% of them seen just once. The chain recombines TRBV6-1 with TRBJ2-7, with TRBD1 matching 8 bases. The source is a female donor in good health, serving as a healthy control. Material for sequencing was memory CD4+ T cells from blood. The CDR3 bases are TGTGCCAGCAGCTCGGGACAGGACTACGAGCAGTACTTC. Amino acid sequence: CASSSGQDYEQYF.